There are a few counts of the clone carrying this TCR beta chain. Its antigen is currently unknown. This entry is derived from a study of CD8+CD57+ T cells in acquired aplastic anemia. Background on the study: Recorded DNA amounts for sorted CD4+ and CD8+ cells had an average of 3.2 ug.

V shed 0 bases and J 3 bases; nucleotides not matched to a gene: 14. Germline lookup yields CDR1 DFQATT and CDR2 SNEGSKA (reference sequence). This CDR3 region has 19 residues. Investigators profiled TCR beta VDJ and CDR3 from genomic DNA template. TCRdb redid the calling of the reads with MiXCR, one entry per CDR3 protein. The sample carries about 270,000 distinct CDR3 sequences, around three fifths recorded once. Whole-study findings and limits: Patients and controls shared some 29 CD8+ CDR3 sequences, which appeared highly expressed in patients and within their immunodominant clones. Significance was not reached for CD8+ Simpson's diversity between patients and controls.

This chain links TRBV20-1 with TRBJ2-7; 13 nucleotides match TRBD2. The sample consisted of sorted CD4+, CD8+, or CD8+CD57+ T cells (not recorded which) from PBMCs. This receptor was identified in a human donor with severe aplastic anemia or a healthy control (not recorded which). CDR3 coding DNA: TGCAGTGCTAGAGATGAGGGACTAGCGGGGTGGGAAAGTGACTACGAGCAGTACTTC. Amino acid sequence: CSARDEGLAGWESDYEQYF.